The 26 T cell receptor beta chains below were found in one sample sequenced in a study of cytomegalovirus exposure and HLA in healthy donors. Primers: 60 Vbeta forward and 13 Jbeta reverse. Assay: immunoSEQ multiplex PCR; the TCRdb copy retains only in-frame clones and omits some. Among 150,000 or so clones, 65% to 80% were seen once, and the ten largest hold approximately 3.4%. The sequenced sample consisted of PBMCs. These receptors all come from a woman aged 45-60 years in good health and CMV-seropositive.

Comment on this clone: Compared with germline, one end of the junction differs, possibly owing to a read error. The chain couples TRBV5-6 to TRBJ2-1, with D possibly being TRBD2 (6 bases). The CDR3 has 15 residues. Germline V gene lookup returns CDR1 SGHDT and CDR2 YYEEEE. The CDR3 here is CVSSALAMTYNEQFF. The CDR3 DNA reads TGTGTCAGCAGCGCCCTAGCGATGACCTACAATGAGCAGTTCTTC.

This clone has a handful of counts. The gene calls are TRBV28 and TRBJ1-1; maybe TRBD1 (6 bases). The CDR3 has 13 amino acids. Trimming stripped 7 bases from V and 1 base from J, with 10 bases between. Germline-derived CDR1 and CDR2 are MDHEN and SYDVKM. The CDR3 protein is CASTGAGNTEAFF. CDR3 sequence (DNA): TGTGCCAGCACAGGGGCTGGGAACACTGAAGCTTTCTTT. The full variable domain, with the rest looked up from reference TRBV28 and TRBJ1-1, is DVKVTQSSRYLVKRTGEKVFLECVQDMDHENMFWYRQDPGLGLRLIYFSYDVKMKEKGDIPEGYSVSREKKERFSLILESASTNQTSMYLCASTGAGNTEAFFGQGTRLTVV.

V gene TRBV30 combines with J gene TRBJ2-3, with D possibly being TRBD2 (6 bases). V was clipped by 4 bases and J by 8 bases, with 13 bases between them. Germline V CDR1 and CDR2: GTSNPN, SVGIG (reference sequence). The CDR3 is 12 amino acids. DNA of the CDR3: TGTGCCTGGAACGGGGGTCGAGGTACGCAGTATTTT. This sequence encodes CAWNGGRGTQYF.

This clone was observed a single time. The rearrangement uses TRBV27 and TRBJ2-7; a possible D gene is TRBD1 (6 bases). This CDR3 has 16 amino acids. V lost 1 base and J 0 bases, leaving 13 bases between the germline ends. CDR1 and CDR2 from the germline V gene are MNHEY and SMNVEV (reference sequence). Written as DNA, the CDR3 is TGTGCCAGCAGTTTATGGGGCAGGGGAAGCTCCTACGAGCAGTACTTC. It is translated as CASSLWGRGSSYEQYF.

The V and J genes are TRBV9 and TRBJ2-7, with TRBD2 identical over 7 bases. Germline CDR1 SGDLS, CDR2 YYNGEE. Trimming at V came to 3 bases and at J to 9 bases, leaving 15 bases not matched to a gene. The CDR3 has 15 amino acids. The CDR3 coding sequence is TGTGCCAGCAGCGCTACAACGGGGGGAGGCCCTCCGCAGTACTTC. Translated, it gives CASSATTGGGPPQYF.

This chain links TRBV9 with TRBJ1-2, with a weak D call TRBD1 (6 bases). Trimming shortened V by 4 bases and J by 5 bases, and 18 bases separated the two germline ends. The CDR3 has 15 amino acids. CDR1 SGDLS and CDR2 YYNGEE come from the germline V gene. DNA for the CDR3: TGTGCCAGCAGCCCGGACAGCTCTTTAGATTATGGCTACACCTTC. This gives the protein CASSPDSSLDYGYTF.

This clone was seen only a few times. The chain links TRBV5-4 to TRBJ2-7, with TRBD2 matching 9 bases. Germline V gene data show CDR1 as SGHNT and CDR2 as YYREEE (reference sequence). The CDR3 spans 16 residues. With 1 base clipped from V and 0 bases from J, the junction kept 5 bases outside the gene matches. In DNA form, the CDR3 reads TGTGCCAGCAGCTTGCGAAGCGGGGGGTCCTCCTACGAGCAGTACTTC. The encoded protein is CASSLRSGGSSYEQYF.

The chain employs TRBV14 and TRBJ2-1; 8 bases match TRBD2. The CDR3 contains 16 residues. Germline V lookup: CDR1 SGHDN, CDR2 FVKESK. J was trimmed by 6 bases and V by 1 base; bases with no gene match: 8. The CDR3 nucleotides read TGTGCCAGCAGCCAAGTAGGAGGACTAGCCTCCAATGAGCAGTTCTTC. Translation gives CASSQVGGLASNEQFF.

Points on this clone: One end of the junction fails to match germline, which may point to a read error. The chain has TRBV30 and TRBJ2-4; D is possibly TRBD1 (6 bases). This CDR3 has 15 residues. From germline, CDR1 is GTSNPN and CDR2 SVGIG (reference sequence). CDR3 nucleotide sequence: TGTGCCTGGGATGCAGGGGATCTTGGCAAAAACAGTCAGTACTTC. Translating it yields CAWDAGDLGKNSQYF.

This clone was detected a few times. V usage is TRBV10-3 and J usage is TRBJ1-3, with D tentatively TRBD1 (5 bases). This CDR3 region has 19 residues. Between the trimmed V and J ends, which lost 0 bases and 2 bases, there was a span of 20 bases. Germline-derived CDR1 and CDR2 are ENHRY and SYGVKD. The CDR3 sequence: CAISESIWGGEQAGNTIYF. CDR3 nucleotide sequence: TGTGCCATCAGTGAGTCGATCTGGGGGGGGGAACAGGCTGGAAACACCATATATTTT.

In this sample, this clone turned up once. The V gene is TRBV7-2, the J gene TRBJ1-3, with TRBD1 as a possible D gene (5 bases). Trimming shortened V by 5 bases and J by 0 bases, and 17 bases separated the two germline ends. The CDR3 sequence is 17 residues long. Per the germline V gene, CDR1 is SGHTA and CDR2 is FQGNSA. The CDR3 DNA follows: TGTGCCAGCAGCCCGAACAGACAGAGCTTCTCTGGAAACACCATATATTTT. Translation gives CASSPNRQSFSGNTIYF.

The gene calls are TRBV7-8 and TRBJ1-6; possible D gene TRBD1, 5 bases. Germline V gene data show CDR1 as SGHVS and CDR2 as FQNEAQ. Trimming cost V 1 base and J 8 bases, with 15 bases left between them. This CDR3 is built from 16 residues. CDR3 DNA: TGTGCCAGCAGCTTAGGGGGGGGGAGATTCGATTCACCCCTCCACTTT. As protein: CASSLGGGRFDSPLHF.

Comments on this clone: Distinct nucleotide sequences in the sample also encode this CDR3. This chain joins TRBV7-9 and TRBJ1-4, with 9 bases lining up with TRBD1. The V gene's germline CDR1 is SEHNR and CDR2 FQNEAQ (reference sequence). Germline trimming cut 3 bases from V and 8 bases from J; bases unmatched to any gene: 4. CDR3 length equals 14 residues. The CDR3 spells CASSLGQGGEKLFF. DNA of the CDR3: TGTGCCAGCAGCTTGGGACAGGGAGGGGAAAAACTGTTTTTT.

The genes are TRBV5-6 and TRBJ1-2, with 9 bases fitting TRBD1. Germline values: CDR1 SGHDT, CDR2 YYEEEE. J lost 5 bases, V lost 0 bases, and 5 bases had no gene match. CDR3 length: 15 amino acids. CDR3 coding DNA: TGTGCCAGCAGCTTGGGGGGGACAGGGTCATATGGCTACACCTTC. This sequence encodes CASSLGGTGSYGYTF.

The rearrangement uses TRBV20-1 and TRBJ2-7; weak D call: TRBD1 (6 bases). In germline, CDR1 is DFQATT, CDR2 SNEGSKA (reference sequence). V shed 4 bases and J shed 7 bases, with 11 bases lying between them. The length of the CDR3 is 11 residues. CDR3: CSANRAEEQYF. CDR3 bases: TGCAGTGCTAACAGGGCGGAGGAGCAGTACTTC.

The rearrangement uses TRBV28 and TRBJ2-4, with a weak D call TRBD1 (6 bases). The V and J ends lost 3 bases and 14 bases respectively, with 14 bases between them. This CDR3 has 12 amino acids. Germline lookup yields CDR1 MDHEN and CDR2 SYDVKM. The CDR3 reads CASSFPQGTKYF. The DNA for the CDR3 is TGTGCCAGCAGTTTTCCGCAGGGGACCAAGTACTTC. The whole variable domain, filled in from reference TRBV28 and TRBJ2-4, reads DVKVTQSSRYLVKRTGEKVFLECVQDMDHENMFWYRQDPGLGLRLIYFSYDVKMKEKGDIPEGYSVSREKKERFSLILESASTNQTSMYLCASSFPQGTKYFGAGTRLSVL.

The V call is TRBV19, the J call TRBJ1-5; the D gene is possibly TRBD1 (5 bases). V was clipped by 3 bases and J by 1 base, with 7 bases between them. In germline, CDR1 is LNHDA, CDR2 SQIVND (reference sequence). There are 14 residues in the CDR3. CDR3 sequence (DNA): TGTGCCAGTAGTATTAGACAGAGCAATCAGCCCCAGCATTTT. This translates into CASSIRQSNQPQHF.

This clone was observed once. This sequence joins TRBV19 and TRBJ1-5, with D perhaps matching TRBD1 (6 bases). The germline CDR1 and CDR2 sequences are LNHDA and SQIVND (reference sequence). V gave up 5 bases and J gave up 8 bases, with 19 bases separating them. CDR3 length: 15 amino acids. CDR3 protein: CASSVLTGREEPQHF. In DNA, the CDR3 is TGTGCCAGTAGTGTCTTAACAGGGAGAGAGGAGCCCCAGCATTTT.

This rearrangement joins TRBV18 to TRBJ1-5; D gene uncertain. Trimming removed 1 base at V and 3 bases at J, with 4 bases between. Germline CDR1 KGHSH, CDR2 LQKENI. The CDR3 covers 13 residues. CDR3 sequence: CASSPQLNQPQHF. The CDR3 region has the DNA TGTGCCAGCTCACCACAGCTCAATCAGCCCCAGCATTTT.

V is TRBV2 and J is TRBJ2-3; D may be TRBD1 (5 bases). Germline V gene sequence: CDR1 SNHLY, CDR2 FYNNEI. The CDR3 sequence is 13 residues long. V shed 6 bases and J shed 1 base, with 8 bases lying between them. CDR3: CASRPTGTDTQYF. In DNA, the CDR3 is TGTGCCAGCAGGCCGACAGGCACAGATACGCAGTATTTT.

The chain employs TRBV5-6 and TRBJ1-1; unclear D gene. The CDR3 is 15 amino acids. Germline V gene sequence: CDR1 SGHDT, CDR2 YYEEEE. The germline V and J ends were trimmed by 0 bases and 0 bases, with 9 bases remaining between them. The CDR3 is CASSLAGLVNTEAFF. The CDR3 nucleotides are TGTGCCAGCAGCTTGGCCGGACTGGTGAACACTGAAGCTTTCTTT. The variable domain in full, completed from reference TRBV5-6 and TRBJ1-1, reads DAGVTQSPTHLIKTRGQQVTLRCSPKSGHDTVSWYQQALGQGPQFIFQYYEEEERQRGNFPDRFSGHQFPNYSSELNVNALLLGDSALYLCASSLAGLVNTEAFFGQGTRLTVV.

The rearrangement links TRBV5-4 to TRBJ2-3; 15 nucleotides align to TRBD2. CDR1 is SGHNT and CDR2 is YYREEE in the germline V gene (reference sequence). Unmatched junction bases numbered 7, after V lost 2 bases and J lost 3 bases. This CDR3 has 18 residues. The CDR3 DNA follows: TGTGCCAGCAGCTTCGGACTAGCGGGGGGGCCGCGGACAGATACGCAGTATTTT. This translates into CASSFGLAGGPRTDTQYF.

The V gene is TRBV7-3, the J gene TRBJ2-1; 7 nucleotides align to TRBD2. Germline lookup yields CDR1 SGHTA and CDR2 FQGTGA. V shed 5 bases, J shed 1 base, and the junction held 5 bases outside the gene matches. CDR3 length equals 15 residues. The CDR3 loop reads CASSPQRGSYNEQFF. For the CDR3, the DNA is TGTGCCAGCAGCCCCCAGCGGGGTTCCTACAATGAGCAGTTCTTC.

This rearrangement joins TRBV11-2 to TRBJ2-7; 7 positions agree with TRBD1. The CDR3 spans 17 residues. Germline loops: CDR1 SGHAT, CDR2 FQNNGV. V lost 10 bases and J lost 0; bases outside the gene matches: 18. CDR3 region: CAKARDSGQVSSYEQYF. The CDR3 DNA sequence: TGTGCCAAAGCCCGCGACTCCGGACAGGTAAGCTCCTACGAGCAGTACTTC. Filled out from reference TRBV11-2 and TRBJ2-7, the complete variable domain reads EAGVAQSPRYKIIEKRQSVAFWCNPISGHATLYWYQQILGQGPKLLIQFQNNGVVDDSQLPKDRFSAERLKGVDSTLKIQPAKLEDSAVYLCAKARDSGQVSSYEQYFGPGTRLTVT.

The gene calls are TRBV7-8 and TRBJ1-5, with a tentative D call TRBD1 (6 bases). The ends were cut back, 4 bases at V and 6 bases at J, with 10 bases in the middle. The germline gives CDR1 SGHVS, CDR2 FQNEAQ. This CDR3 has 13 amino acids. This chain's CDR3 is CASSSRGTQPQHF. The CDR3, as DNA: TGTGCCAGCAGCTCCAGGGGAACTCAGCCCCAGCATTTT.

The CDR3 sequence is CASRGTGVTEAFF. As DNA, the CDR3 is TGTGCCAGCAGGGGAACAGGGGTCACTGAAGCTTTCTTT. The V and J genes are TRBV6-5 and TRBJ1-1; 7 nucleotides align to TRBD1. The CDR3 spans 13 residues. V lost 6 bases and J lost 4; bases outside the gene matches: 5. Germline loops: CDR1 MNHEY, CDR2 SVGAGI.